This T cell receptor beta chain was profiled in a study of shared clonotypes between healthy human individuals. General study results and limits: Among the subsets, naive ones generally showed larger estimated richness than memory ones.

With respect to this clone: Its antigen is not known.

The CDR3 totals 15 residues. The germline gives CDR1 MNHNS, CDR2 SASEGT. V gave up 7 bases and J gave up 8 bases, with 20 bases separating them. In the study's own analysis: Filtering differed since immunoSEQ provided only junctions, with no quality scores. Sequencing was performed with immunoSEQ multiplex PCR; in TCRdb, only in-frame clones are kept and a portion is missing. The V and J calls and clone size were taken over from that table, and D and trimming were inferred from the DNA. The sample records 2 million to 2.5 million clones, around 92% being singletons. The sequenced material came from naive CD4+ T cells from PBMCs. Documented subset: CD45RA+ positively selected. The chain has TRBV6-1 and TRBJ1-4; no clear D. This TCR was sampled from a man younger than 35 in good health. Some clones in this sample may be carry-over from other donors' samples. The CDR3 is CASTHLPSVREKLFF. The CDR3, as DNA: TGTGCCAGCACCCATCTACCCAGCGTCAGGGAAAAACTGTTTTTT.